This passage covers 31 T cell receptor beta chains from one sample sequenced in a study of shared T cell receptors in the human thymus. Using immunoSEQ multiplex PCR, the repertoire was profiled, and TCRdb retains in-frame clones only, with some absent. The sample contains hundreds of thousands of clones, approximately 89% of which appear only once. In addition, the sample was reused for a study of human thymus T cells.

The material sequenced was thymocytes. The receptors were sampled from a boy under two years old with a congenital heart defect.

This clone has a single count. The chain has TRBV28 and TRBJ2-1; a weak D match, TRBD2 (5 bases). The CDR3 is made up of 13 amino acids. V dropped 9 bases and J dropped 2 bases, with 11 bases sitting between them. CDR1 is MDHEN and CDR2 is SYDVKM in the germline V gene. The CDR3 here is CARKIGAYNEQFF. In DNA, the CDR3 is TGTGCCAGAAAAATCGGGGCCTACAATGAGCAGTTCTTC.

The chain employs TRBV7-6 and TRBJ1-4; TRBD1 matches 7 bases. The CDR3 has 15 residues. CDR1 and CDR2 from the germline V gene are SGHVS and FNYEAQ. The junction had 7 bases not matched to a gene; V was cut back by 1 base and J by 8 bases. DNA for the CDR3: TGTGCCAGCAGCTTAGGGGGGGCAGGGGGAGAAAAACTGTTTTTT. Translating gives CASSLGGAGGEKLFF. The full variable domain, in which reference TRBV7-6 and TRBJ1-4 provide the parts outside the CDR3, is GAGVSQSPRYKVTKRGQDVALRCDPISGHVSLYWYRQALGQGPEFLTYFNYEAQQDKSGLPNDRFSAERPEGSISTLTIQRTEQRDSAMYRCASSLGGAGGEKLFFGSGTQLSVL.

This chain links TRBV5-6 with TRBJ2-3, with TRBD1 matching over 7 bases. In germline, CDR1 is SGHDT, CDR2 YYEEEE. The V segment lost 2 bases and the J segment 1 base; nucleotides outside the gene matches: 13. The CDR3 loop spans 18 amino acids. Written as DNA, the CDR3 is TGTGCCAGCAGCTTAAGACAGGGATTGAGTTTAGGCACAGATACGCAGTATTTT. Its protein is CASSLRQGLSLGTDTQYF. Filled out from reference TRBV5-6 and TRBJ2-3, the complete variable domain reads DAGVTQSPTHLIKTRGQQVTLRCSPKSGHDTVSWYQQALGQGPQFIFQYYEEEERQRGNFPDRFSGHQFPNYSSELNVNALLLGDSALYLCASSLRQGLSLGTDTQYFGPGTRLTVL.

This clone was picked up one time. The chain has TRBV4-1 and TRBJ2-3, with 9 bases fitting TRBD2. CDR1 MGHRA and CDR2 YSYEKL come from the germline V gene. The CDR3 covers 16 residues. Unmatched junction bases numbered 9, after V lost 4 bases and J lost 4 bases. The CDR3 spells CASSPLAGAGADTQYF. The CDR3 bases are TGCGCCAGCAGCCCCTTAGCGGGGGCCGGGGCAGATACGCAGTATTTT.

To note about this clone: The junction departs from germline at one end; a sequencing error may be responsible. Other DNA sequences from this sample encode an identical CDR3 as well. CDR3 coding DNA: TGTGCCAGCAGCTATTTGACAGGGGCTAGCTCCTATAATTCCCCCCTCCACTTT. Translated: CASSYLTGASSYNSPLHF. The gene calls are TRBV5-6 and TRBJ1-6, with TRBD1 matching over 8 bases. CDR3 size: 18 residues. Germline V lookup: CDR1 SGHDT, CDR2 YYEEEE.

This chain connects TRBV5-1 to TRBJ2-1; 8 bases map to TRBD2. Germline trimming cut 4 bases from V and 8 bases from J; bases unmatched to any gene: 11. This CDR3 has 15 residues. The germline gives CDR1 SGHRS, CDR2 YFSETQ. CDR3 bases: TGCGCCAGCAGCCCGGGGGGGGCGGGACGAGATGAGCAGTTCTTC. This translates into CASSPGGAGRDEQFF.

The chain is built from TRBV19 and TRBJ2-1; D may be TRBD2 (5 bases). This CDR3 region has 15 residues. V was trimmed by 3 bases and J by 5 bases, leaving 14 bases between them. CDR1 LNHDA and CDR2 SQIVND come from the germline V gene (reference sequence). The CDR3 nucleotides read TGTGCCAGTAGTATGCAGGACTGGCCCGACAATGAGCAGTTCTTC. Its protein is CASSMQDWPDNEQFF. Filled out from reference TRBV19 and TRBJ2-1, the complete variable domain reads DGGITQSPKYLFRKEGQNVTLSCEQNLNHDAMYWYRQDPGQGLRLIYYSQIVNDFQKGDIAEGYSVSREKKESFPLTVTSAQKNPTAFYLCASSMQDWPDNEQFFGPGTRLTVL.

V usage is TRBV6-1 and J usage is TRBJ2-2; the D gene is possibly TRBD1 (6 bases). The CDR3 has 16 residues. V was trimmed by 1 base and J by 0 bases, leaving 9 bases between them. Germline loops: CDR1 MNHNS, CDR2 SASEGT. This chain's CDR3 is CASSEGQAPNTGELFF. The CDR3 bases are TGTGCCAGCAGTGAAGGACAGGCCCCGAACACCGGGGAGCTGTTTTTT.

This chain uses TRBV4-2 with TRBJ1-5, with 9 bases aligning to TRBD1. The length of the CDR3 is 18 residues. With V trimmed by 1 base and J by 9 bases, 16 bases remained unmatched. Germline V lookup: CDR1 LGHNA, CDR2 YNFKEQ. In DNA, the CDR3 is TGTGCCAGCAGCCAAGTCGGGAACAGGGGGCGCGAATGTAGGCCCCAGCATTTT. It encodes CASSQVGNRGRECRPQHF.

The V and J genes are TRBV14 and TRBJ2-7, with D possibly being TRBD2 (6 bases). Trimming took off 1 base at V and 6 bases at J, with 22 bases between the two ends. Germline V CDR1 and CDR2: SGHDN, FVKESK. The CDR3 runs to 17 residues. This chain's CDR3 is CASSQGSTGDDTSEQYF. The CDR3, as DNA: TGTGCCAGCAGCCAAGGTTCTACGGGGGACGATACATCCGAGCAGTACTTC.

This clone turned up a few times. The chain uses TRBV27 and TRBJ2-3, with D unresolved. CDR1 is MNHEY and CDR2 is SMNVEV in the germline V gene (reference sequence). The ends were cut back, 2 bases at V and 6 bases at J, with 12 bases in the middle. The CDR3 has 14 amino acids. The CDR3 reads CASSLLGAQDTQYF. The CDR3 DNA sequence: TGTGCCAGCAGTTTACTAGGAGCCCAGGATACGCAGTATTTT.

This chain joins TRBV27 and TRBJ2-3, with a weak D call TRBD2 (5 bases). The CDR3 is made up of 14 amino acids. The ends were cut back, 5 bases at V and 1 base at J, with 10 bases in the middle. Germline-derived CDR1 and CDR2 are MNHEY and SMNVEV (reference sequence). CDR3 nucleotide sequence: TGTGCCAGCAGTCCCGGGGTGGGCACAGATACGCAGTATTTT. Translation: CASSPGVGTDTQYF.

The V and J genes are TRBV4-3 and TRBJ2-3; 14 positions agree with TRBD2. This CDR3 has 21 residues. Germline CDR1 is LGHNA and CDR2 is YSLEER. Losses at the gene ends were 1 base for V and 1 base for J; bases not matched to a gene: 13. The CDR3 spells CASSQALRLAGGRRGTDTQYF. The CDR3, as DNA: TGCGCCAGCAGCCAAGCTCTCCGACTAGCGGGGGGGCGTCGAGGCACAGATACGCAGTATTTT.

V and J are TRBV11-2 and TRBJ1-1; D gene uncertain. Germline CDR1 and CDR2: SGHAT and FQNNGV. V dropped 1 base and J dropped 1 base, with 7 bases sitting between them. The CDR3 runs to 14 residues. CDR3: CASSLAFGNTEAFF. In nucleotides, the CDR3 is TGTGCCAGCAGCTTAGCTTTCGGGAACACTGAAGCTTTCTTT.

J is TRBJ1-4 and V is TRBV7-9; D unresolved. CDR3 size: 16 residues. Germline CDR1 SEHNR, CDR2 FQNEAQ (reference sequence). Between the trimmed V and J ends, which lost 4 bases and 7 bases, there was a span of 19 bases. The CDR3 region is CASSCQVGQDSEKLFF. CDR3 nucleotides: TGTGCCAGCAGCTGTCAGGTTGGGCAGGACTCTGAAAAACTGTTTTTT.

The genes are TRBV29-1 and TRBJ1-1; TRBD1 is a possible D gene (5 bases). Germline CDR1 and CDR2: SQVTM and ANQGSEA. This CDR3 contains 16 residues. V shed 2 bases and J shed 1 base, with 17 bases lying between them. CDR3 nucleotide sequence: TGCAGCGTTGAAAGAATGATGCAGGGCTGGAACACTGAAGCTTTCTTT. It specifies CSVERMMQGWNTEAFF.

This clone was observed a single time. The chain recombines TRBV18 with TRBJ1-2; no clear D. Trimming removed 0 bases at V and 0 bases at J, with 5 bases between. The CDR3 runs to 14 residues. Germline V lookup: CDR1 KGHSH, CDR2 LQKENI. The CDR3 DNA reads TGTGCCAGCTCACCACCCGAGGCTAACTATGGCTACACCTTC. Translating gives CASSPPEANYGYTF.

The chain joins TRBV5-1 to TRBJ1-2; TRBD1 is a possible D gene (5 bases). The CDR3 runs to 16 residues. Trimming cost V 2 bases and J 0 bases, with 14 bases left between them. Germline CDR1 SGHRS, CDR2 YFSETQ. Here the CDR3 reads CASSFGTGEANYGYTF. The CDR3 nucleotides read TGCGCCAGCAGCTTCGGGACGGGAGAGGCTAACTATGGCTACACCTTC.

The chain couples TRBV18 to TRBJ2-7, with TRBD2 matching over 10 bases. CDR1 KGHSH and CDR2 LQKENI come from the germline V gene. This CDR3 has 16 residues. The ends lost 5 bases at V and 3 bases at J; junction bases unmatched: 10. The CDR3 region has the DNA TGTGCCAGCTCAGCTCATCTAGCGGGGGCCCTCTACGAGCAGTACTTC. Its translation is CASSAHLAGALYEQYF.

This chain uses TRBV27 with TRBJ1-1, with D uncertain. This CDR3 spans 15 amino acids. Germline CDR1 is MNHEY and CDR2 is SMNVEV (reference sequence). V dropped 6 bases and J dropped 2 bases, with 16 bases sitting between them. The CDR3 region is CASSSAQGLNTEAFF. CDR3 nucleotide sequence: TGTGCCAGCAGCTCGGCGCAAGGACTCAACACTGAAGCTTTCTTT.

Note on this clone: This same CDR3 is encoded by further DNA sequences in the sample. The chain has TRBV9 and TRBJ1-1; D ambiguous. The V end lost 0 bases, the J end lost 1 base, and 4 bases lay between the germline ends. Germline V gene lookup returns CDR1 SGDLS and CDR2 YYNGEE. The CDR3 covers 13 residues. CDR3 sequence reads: CASSVGANTEAFF. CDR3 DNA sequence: TGTGCCAGCAGCGTAGGAGCGAACACTGAAGCTTTCTTT.

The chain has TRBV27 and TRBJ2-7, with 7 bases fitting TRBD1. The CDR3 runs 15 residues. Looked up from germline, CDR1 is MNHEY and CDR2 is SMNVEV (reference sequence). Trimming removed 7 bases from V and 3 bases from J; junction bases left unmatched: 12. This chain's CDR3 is CASTFRLGTDYEQYF. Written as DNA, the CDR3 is TGTGCCAGCACCTTCCGGCTGGGGACAGACTACGAGCAGTACTTC.

This CDR3 is CASTGTVSSTDTQYF. In DNA form, the CDR3 reads TGTGCCAGCACCGGGACTGTTTCTAGCACAGATACGCAGTATTTT. The V call is TRBV28, the J call TRBJ2-3; a possible D gene is TRBD2 (6 bases). The CDR3 totals 15 residues. Germline V gene data show CDR1 as MDHEN and CDR2 as SYDVKM. The V and J ends lost 7 bases and 0 bases respectively, with 14 bases between them.

The CDR3, as DNA: TGTGCCACCAGCGGGGGACTAGCGGGAGGGCCTATTCGAGAGACCCAGTACTTC. Translation gives CATSGGLAGGPIRETQYF. The chain employs TRBV15 and TRBJ2-5; 16 bases line up with TRBD2. V shed 5 bases, J shed 4 bases, and the junction held 10 bases outside the gene matches. Germline CDR1 and CDR2: LNHNV and YYDKDF (reference sequence). This CDR3 is 18 amino acids long.

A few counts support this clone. As DNA, the CDR3 is TGTGCCAGTAGGACAGGGAAGGAGGGCCCACAGCCCCAGCATTTT. It specifies CASRTGKEGPQPQHF. V is TRBV19 and J is TRBJ1-5; 7 bases map to TRBD1. Looked up from germline, CDR1 is LNHDA and CDR2 is SQIVND (reference sequence). The length of the CDR3 is 15 residues. The J segment lost 7 bases and the V segment lost 6 bases, leaving 12 bases of the junction unmatched.

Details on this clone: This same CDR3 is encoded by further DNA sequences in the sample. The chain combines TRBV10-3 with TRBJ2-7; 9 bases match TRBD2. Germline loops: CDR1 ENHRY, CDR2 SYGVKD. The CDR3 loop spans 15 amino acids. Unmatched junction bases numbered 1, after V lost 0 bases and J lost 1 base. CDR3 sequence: CAISESSGRSYEQYF. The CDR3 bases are TGTGCCATCAGTGAGTCCAGCGGGAGGTCCTACGAGCAGTACTTC.

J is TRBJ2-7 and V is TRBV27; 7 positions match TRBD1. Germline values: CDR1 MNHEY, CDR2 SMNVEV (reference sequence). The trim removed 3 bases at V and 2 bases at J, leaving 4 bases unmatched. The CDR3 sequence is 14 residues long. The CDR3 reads CASSFRQGTYEQYF. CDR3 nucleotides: TGTGCCAGCAGTTTCCGACAGGGAACCTACGAGCAGTACTTC.

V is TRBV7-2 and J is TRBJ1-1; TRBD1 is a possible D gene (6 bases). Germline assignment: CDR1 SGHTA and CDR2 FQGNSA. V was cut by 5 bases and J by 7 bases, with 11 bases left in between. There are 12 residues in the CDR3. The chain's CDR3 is CASSDTTGEAFF. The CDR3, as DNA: TGTGCCAGCAGCGATACGACAGGTGAAGCTTTCTTT.

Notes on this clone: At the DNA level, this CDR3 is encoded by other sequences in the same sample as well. The CDR3 sequence: CSVERGYTF. In nucleotides, the CDR3 is TGCAGCGTTGAGCGTGGCTACACCTTC. The rearrangement joins TRBV29-1 to TRBJ1-2; D unclear. Trimming removed 3 bases at V and 7 bases at J, with 3 bases between. Germline CDR1 and CDR2: SQVTM and ANQGSEA. This CDR3 has 9 residues.

Here the CDR3 reads CASRIGQGHYGYTF. The CDR3 coding sequence is TGTGCCAGCAGAATAGGACAGGGGCATTATGGCTACACCTTC. This chain joins TRBV7-3 and TRBJ1-2; 9 bases align to TRBD1. The CDR3 is made up of 14 amino acids. The V gene end was trimmed by 6 bases and the J gene end by 5 bases; junction bases not matched to a gene: 7. Looked up from germline, CDR1 is SGHTA and CDR2 is FQGTGA.

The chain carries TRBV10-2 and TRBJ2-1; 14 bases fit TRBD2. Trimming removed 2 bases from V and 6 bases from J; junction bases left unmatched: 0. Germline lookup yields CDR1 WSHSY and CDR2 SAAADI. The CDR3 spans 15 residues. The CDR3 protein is CASSEGLAGGNEQFF. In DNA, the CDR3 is TGCGCCAGCAGTGAGGGACTAGCGGGGGGCAATGAGCAGTTCTTC.